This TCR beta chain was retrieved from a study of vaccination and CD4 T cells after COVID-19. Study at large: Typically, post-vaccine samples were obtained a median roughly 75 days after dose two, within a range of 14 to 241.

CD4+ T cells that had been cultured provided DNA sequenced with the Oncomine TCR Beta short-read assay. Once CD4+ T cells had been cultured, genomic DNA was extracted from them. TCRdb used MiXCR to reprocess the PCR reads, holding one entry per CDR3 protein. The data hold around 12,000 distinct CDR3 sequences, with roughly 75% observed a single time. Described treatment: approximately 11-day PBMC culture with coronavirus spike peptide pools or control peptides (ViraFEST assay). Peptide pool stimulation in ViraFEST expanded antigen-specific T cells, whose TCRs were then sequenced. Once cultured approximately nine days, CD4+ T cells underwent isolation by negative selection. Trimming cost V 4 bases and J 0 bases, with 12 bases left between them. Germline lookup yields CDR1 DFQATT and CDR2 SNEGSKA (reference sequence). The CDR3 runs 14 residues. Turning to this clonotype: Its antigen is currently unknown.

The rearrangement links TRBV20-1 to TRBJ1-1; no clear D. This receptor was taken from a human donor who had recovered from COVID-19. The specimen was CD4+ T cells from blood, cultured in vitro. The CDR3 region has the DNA TGCAGTGCTACACGTGGGGTCGTGAACACTGAAGCTTTCTTT. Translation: CSATRGVVNTEAFF.